Listed here is a single TCR beta chain. Participants were aged 18 to 89 years, lived in under 30 US areas, and enrolled virtually. Among Cohort 3 donors, those recovered had two negative PCRs, clearance, or symptom resolution. This specimen belongs to a study of blood T cell repertoires in COVID-19. Study background: The origin of the acute and convalescent COVID-19 samples was the United States, Italy and Spain.

Clones were read by immunoSEQ multiplex PCR, and TCRdb kept only the in-frame ones, dropping some. Among around 170,000 clones listed, roughly 84% were seen once. This sequence originates from a woman in her 50s who had recovered from COVID-19. The sequenced sample was PBMCs or T cells enriched from blood (not recorded which).

CDR3 bases: TGTGCCAGCAGCACATGGACAGGGAAAACTGAAGCTTTCTTT. This sequence encodes CASSTWTGKTEAFF. V usage is TRBV13 and J usage is TRBJ1-1, with 8 positions matching TRBD1. The CDR3 is 14 residues long. The germline V gene has CDR1 PRHDT and CDR2 FYEKMQ (reference sequence). The V gene end was trimmed by 5 bases and the J gene end by 5 bases; junction bases not matched to a gene: 7. Full variable domain (missing parts from reference TRBV13 and TRBJ1-1): AAGVIQSPRHLIKEKRETATLKCYPIPRHDTVYWYQQGPGQDPQFLISFYEKMQSDKGSIPDRFSAQQFSDYHSELNMSSLELGDSALYFCASSTWTGKTEAFFGQGTRLTVV.